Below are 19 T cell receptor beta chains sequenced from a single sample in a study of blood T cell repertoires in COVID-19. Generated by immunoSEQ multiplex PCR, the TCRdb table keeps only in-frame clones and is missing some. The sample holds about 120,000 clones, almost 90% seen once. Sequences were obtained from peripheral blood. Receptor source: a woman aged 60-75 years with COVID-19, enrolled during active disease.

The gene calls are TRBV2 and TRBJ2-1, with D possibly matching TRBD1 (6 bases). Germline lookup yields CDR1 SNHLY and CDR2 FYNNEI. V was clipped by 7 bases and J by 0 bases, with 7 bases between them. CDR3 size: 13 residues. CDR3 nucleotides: TGTGCCAGCATGGACAGCTCCTACAATGAGCAGTTCTTC. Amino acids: CASMDSSYNEQFF.

The CDR3 reads CASSLARANEAFF. The CDR3 DNA reads as TGTGCCAGCAGCTTAGCCAGGGCCAATGAAGCTTTCTTT. The chain employs TRBV7-9 and TRBJ1-1; maybe TRBD1 (5 bases). The length of the CDR3 is 13 residues. V lost 0 bases to trimming and J lost 7 bases, with 9 bases between them. The germline gives CDR1 SEHNR, CDR2 FQNEAQ (reference sequence).

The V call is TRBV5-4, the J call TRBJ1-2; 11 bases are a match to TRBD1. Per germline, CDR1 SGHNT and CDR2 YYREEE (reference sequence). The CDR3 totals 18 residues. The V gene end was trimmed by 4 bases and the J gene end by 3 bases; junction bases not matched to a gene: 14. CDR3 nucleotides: TGTGCCAGCAGCCATCACCGGGACAGGGGGATCTTTGACTATGGCTACACCTTC. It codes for CASSHHRDRGIFDYGYTF.

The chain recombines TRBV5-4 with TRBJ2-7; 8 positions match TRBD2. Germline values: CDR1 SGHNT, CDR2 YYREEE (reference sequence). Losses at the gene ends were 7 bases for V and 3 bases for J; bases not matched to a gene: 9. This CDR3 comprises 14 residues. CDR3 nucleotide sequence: TGTGCCAGCTCTGGAGCGGGGGCTTTCTACGAGCAGTACTTC. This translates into CASSGAGAFYEQYF.

The CDR3: CASSPGSSGGYTGELFF. The CDR3 DNA sequence: TGCGCCAGCAGCCCCGGGTCTAGCGGGGGTTACACCGGGGAGCTGTTTTTT. The rearrangement joins TRBV5-1 to TRBJ2-2, with TRBD2 matching over 10 bases. Germline V gene lookup returns CDR1 SGHRS and CDR2 YFSETQ. After removal of 4 bases from V and 3 bases from J, the junction contained 9 bases not matched to a gene. The CDR3 covers 17 residues. Supplemented by reference TRBV5-1 and TRBJ2-2, the full variable domain reads KAGVTQTPRYLIKTRGQQVTLSCSPISGHRSVSWYQQTPGQGLQFLFEYFSETQRNKGNFPGRFSGRQFSNSRSEMNVSTLELGDSALYLCASSPGSSGGYTGELFFGEGSRLTVL.

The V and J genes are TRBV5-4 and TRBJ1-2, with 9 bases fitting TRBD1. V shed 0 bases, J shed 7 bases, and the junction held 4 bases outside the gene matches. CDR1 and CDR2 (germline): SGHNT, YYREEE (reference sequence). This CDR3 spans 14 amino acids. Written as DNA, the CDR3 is TGTGCCAGCAGCTTGGGGGACAGGGCTCGTGGCTACACCTTC. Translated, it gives CASSLGDRARGYTF.

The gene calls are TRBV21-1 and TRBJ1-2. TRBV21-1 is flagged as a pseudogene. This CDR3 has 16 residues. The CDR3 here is CASSRRAGLRGDGYTF. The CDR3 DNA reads TGTGCCAGCAGCCGGAGGGCAGGGCTGAGGGGTGATGGCTACACCTTC.

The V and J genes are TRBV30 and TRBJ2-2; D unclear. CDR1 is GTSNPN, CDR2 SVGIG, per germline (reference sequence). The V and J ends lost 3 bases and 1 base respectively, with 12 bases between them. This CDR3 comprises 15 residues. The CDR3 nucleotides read TGTGCCTGGAGGGCCCCCAACCTGAACACCGGGGAGCTGTTTTTT. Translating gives CAWRAPNLNTGELFF. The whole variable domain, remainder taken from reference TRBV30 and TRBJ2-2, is SQTIHQWPATLVQPVGSPLSLECTVEGTSNPNLYWYRQAAGRGLQLLFYSVGIGQISSEVPQNLSASRPQDRQFILSSKKLLLSDSGFYLCAWRAPNLNTGELFFGEGSRLTVL.

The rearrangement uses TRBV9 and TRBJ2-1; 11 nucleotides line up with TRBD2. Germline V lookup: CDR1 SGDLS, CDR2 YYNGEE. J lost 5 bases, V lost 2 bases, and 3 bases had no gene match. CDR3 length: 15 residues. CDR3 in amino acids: CASSVLAGGHNEQFF. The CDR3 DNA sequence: TGTGCCAGCAGCGTGCTAGCGGGGGGTCACAATGAGCAGTTCTTC.

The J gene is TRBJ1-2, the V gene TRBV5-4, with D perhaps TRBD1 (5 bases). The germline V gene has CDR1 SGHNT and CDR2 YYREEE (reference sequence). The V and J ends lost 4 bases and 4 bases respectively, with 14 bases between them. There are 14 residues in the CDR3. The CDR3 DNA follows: TGTGCCAGCAGCCCTCCGGGGGGAGGCTATGGCTACACCTTC. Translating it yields CASSPPGGGYGYTF.

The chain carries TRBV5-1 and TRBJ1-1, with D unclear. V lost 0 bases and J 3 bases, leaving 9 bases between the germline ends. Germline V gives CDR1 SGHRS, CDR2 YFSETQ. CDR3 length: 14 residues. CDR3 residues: CASSLVLTDTEAFF. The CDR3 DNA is TGCGCCAGCAGCTTGGTCTTAACGGACACTGAAGCTTTCTTT.

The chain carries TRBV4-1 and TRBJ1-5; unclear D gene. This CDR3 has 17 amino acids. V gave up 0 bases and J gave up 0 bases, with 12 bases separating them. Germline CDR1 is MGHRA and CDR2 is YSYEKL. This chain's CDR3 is CASSQDLGSYSNQPQHF. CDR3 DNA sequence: TGCGCCAGCAGCCAAGATCTTGGTTCCTATAGCAATCAGCCCCAGCATTTT.

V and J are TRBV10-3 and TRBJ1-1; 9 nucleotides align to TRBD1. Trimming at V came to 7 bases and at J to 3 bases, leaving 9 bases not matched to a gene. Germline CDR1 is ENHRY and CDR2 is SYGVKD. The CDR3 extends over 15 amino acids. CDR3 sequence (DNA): TGTGCCATCAAGGGTCAGACAGGGGGGCACACTGAAGCTTTCTTT. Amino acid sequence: CAIKGQTGGHTEAFF.

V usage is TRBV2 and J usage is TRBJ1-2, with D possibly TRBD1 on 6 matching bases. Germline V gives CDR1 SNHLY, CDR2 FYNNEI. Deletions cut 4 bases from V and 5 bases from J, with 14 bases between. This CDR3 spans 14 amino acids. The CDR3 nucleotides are TGTGCCAGCAGTGGGGAGGGGGAGCGTTATGGCTACACCTTC. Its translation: CASSGEGERYGYTF.

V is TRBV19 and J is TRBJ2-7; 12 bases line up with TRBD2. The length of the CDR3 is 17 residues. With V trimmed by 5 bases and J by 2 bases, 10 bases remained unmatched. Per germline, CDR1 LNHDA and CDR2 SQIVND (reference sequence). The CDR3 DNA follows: TGTGCCAGTAGTGCACGATACACTAGCGGGGGGACCTACGAGCAGTACTTC. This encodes CASSARYTSGGTYEQYF.

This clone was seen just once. The CDR3 loop reads CASSLGTGGTDGELFF. In DNA form, the CDR3 reads TGTGCCAGCAGCTTAGGGACAGGGGGAACGGACGGGGAGCTGTTTTTT. This rearrangement joins TRBV7-2 to TRBJ2-2; 10 nucleotides agree with TRBD1. This CDR3 contains 16 residues. V lost 1 base and J lost 7; bases outside the gene matches: 6. The germline gives CDR1 SGHTA, CDR2 FQGNSA. Full variable domain (missing parts from reference TRBV7-2 and TRBJ2-2): GAGVSQSPSNKVTEKGKDVELRCDPISGHTALYWYRQSLGQGLEFLIYFQGNSAPDKSGLPSDRFSAERTGGSVSTLTIQRTQQEDSAVYLCASSLGTGGTDGELFFGEGSRLTVL.

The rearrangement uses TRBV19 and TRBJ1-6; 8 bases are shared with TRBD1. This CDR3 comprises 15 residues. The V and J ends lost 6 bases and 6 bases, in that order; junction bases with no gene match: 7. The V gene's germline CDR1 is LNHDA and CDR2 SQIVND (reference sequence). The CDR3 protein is CASSPGTGINSPLHF. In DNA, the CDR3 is TGTGCCAGTAGCCCCGGGACAGGCATTAATTCACCCCTCCACTTT.

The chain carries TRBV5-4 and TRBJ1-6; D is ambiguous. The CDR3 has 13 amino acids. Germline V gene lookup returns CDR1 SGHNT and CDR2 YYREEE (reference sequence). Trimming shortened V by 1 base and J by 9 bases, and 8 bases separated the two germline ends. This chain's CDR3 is CASSLSVASPLHF. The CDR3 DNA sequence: TGTGCCAGCAGCTTGTCCGTGGCTTCACCCCTCCACTTT.

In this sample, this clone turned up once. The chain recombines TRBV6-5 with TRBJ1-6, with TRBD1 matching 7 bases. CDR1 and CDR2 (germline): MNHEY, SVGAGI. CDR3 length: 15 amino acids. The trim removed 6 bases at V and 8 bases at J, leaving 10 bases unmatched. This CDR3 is CASRLLVGGDSPLHF. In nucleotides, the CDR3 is TGTGCCAGCAGGCTCCTGGTAGGGGGCGATTCACCCCTCCACTTT.